The clone carrying this T cell receptor beta chain was counted only a few times. The antigen remains unidentified. The source material, RNA transcripts, was used to amplify TCR beta CDR3 regions. HTBI primers were the set used in a first-round RT-PCR of the TCR CDR3. TCRdb redid the calling of the multiplex PCR reads with MiXCR, one entry per CDR3 protein. Of roughly 600,000 distinct CDR3 sequences in the sample, approximately 14% were seen once. These data come from a study of T cells in Graves' hyperthyroidism and ophthalmopathy. Clinical symptoms, serum thyroxine and TRAb, thyroid ultrasound and orbital computed tomography were used for the diagnoses. PBMCs were collected from an approximately 9 ml volume of fresh peripheral blood. Study conclusions and caveats: The blood repertoire included most of the expanded thyroid clonotypes above 0.001.

This sequence originates from a woman in her forties or fifties with Graves' ophthalmopathy. The sample was blood.

CDR3 in DNA: TGTGCCAACAAGTCGGTCCGCCAGGGGGGATTCGAGCAGTACTTC. Translated, it gives CANKSVRQGGFEQYF. This chain connects TRBV6-1 to TRBJ2-7, with D tentatively TRBD1 (7 bases). The germline gives CDR1 MNHNS, CDR2 SASEGT. CDR3 length: 15 amino acids. The germline V and J ends were trimmed by 10 bases and 6 bases, with 25 bases remaining between them.